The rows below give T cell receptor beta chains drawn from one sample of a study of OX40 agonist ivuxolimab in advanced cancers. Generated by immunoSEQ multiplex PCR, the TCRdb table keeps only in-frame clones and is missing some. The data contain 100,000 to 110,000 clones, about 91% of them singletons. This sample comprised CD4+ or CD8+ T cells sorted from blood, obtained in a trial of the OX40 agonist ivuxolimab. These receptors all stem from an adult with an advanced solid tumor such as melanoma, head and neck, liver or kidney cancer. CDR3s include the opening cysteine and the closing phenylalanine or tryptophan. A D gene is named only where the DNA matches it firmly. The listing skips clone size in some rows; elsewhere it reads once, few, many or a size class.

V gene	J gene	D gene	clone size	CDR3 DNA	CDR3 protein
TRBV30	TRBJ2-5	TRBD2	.	TGTGCCTGGAGCCCCCTCCCTATAGCGGGGACGGTTGGGGACCAGTACTTC	CAWSPLPIAGTVGDQYF
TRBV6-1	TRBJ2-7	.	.	TGTGCCAGCATCTCCCGGACTCACTCCTACGAGCAGTACTTC	CASISRTHSYEQYF
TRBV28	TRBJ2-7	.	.	TGTGCCAGCAGTCCCCTCAGGGCAAGCTCCTACGAGCAGTACTTC	CASSPLRASSYEQYF
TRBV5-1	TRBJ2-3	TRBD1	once	TGCGCCAGCTGGGACAGGGCAAGGACAGATACGCAGTATTTT	CASWDRARTDTQYF
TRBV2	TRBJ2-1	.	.	TGTGCCAGCAGCGCCAGCGAGAGCTCCTACAATGAGCAGTTCTTC	CASSASESSYNEQFF
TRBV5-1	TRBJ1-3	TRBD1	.	TGCGCCAGCAGCTCAGGGGGCTCTGGAAACACCATATATTTT	CASSSGGSGNTIYF
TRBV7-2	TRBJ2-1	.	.	TGTGCCAGCAGCTTAGTTGGAGGGACCACCTACAATGAGCAGTTCTTC	CASSLVGGTTYNEQFF
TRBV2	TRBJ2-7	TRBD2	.	TGTGCCAGCGGGGGGACTAGCGGGAGCCTCATGTACGAGCAGTACTTC	CASGGTSGSLMYEQYF
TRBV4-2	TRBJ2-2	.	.	TGTGCCAGCAGCCAAGGACTGTCGGGCGGGGAGCTGTTTTTT	CASSQGLSGGELFF
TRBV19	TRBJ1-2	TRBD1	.	TGTGCCAGTAGTGCGTCCGGGACAGGGTTGTATGGCTACACCTTC	CASSASGTGLYGYTF
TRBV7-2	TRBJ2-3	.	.	TGTGCCAGCAGCCTAGCGAGTACCACACACACAGATACGCAGTATTTT	CASSLASTTHTDTQYF
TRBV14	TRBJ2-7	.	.	TGTGCCAGCAGCCAAAGTCGAGCTGGGGAGCAGTACTTC	CASSQSRAGEQYF
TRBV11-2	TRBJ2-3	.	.	TGTGCCAGCAGCTCCTCCGGGACAAGCACAGATACGCAGTATTTT	CASSSSGTSTDTQYF
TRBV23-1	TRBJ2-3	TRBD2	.	TGCGCCAGCAGTCTAGGGGAACTAGCGGACACAGATACGCAGTATTTT	CASSLGELADTDTQYF
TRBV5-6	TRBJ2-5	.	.	TGTGCCAGCAGCTTGGATGCGTACTTC	CASSLDAYF
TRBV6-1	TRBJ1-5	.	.	TGTGCCAGCAACGTTGAGTGGAGGAGGGACGGGCCCCAGCATTTT	CASNVEWRRDGPQHF
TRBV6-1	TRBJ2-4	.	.	TGTGCCAGCAGTGAATCGGGGGATGGGGCAGGAAACATTCAGTACTTC	CASSESGDGAGNIQYF
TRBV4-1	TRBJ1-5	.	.	TGCGCCAGCAGCCACTACAGGGATAGCAATCAGCCCCAGCATTTT	CASSHYRDSNQPQHF
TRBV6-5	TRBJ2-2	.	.	TGTGCCAGCAGTTACGAAGGACAGGGGGAGCTGTTTTTT	CASSYEGQGELFF
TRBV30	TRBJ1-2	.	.	TGTGCCTGGAGTGTGAAACAGAACTATGGCTACACCTTC	CAWSVKQNYGYTF
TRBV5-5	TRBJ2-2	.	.	TGTGCCAGCAGCTCAACCGGGCCCTACACCGGGGAGCTGTTTTTT	CASSSTGPYTGELFF
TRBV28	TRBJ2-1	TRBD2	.	TGTGCCAGCAGTTCAACCGCTAGCGGTCACAATGAGCAGTTCTTC	CASSSTASGHNEQFF
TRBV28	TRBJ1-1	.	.	TGTGCCAGCAGCTCCCCTTTGGGGCCCTGGGGCACTGAAGCTTTCTTT	CASSSPLGPWGTEAFF
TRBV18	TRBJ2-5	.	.	TGTGCCAGCTCACCACAATGGGGGGTTCAAGAGACCCAGTACTTC	CASSPQWGVQETQYF
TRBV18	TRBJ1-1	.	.	TGTGCCAGCTCACCTATGGGGTCCTGGAACACTGAAGCTTTCTTT	CASSPMGSWNTEAFF
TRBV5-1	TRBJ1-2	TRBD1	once	TGCGCCAGCAGCTTGACCGGACAGGGGGAGGTCTATGGCTACACCTTC	CASSLTGQGEVYGYTF
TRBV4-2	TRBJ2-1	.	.	TGTGCCAGCAGCCAAGATGGGGGAGTAACCTACAATGAGCAGTTCTTC	CASSQDGGVTYNEQFF
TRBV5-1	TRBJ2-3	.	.	TGCGCCAGCAGCCCTGGCGAAAGCACAGATACGCAGTATTTT	CASSPGESTDTQYF
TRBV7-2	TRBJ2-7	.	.	TGTGCCAGCAGCTTAGTAGATTTAGAGGGCTACGAGCAGTACTTC	CASSLVDLEGYEQYF
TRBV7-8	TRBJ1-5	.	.	TGTGCCAGCAGCTCGCTCGATCAGCCCCAGCATTTT	CASSSLDQPQHF
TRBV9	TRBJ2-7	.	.	TGTGCCAGCAGCGTTGGGATGGGTGCCTACGAGCAGTACTTC	CASSVGMGAYEQYF
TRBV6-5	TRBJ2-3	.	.	TGTGCCAGCAGACTAGCCAGGACAGATACGCAGTATTTT	CASRLARTDTQYF
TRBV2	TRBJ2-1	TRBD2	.	TGTGCCAGCAATCAAGATCTAGCGGGGTACAATGAGCAGTTCTTC	CASNQDLAGYNEQFF
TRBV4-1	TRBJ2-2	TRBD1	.	TGCGCCAGCAGCCGGGACAGAAACCTAGGGGAGCTGTTTTTT	CASSRDRNLGELFF
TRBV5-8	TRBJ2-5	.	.	TGTGCCAGCAGCTTGAGTGGGGGGCGCAGAGAGACCCAGTACTTC	CASSLSGGRRETQYF
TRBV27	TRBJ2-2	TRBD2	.	TGTGCCAGCAGACAGTCGGGGGGGAACACCGGGGAGCTGTTTTTT	CASRQSGGNTGELFF
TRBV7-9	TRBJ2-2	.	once	TGTGCCAGCACCCCGGGGTGGACAGCGAACACCGGGGAGCTGTTTTTT	CASTPGWTANTGELFF
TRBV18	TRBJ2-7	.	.	TGTGCCAGCTCACCACCCATCCCACGGTCCGAGCAGTACTTC	CASSPPIPRSEQYF
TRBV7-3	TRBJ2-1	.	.	TGTGCCAGCAGCTTAACGGTGGCTAATGAGCAGTTCTTC	CASSLTVANEQFF
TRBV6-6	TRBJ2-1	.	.	TGTGCCAGCAGTCGCATCATTAGAGAGCAGTTCTTC	CASSRIIREQFF